This T cell receptor beta chain emerged from a study of blood T cell repertoires in COVID-19. This CDR3 is built from 14 residues. Looked up from germline, CDR1 is MDHEN and CDR2 is SYDVKM. Trimming took off 5 bases at V and 6 bases at J, with 13 bases between the two ends. The method was immunoSEQ multiplex PCR; TCRdb's version includes in-frame clones alone and lacks a portion of them. The data show about 210,000 clones, about 91% seen once. The specimen was PBMCs or T cells enriched from blood (not recorded which). This receptor was obtained from a young man with acute COVID-19. The chain carries TRBV28 and TRBJ1-4; D gene ambiguous. The CDR3 DNA is TGTGCCAGCAGTAAATTGGCTTCCGATGAAAAACTGTTTTTT. Its translation is CASSKLASDEKLFF.